The 24 T cell receptor beta chains below all came from one sample that was sequenced in a study of blood T cell repertoires in COVID-19. Profiled with immunoSEQ multiplex PCR; TCRdb holds only in-frame clones, not every one. Of roughly 170,000 clones in the sample, around nine tenths were seen once. The sequenced sample was peripheral blood. These TCRs come from a woman aged 18-30 years who had recovered from COVID-19.

The chain has TRBV19 and TRBJ1-5, with 7 bases identical to TRBD1. After removal of 9 bases from V and 5 bases from J, the junction contained 7 bases not matched to a gene. Germline loops: CDR1 LNHDA, CDR2 SQIVND (reference sequence). The length of the CDR3 is 13 residues. The CDR3 protein is CASQRQGDQPQHF. For the CDR3, the DNA is TGTGCCAGCCAAAGACAGGGAGATCAGCCCCAGCATTTT. The variable domain in full, with the rest retrieved from reference TRBV19 and TRBJ1-5, is DGGITQSPKYLFRKEGQNVTLSCEQNLNHDAMYWYRQDPGQGLRLIYYSQIVNDFQKGDIAEGYSVSREKKESFPLTVTSAQKNPTAFYLCASQRQGDQPQHFGDGTRLSIL.

This chain uses TRBV18 with TRBJ1-2, with no clear D. Looked up from germline, CDR1 is KGHSH and CDR2 is LQKENI. Trimming pared 2 bases from V and 5 bases from J, leaving 12 bases between. The CDR3 consists of 14 residues. DNA of the CDR3: TGTGCCAGCTCACCATTATCGGGTGATTATGGCTACACCTTC. Protein sequence: CASSPLSGDYGYTF.

The V gene is TRBV7-3, the J gene TRBJ1-2; 7 positions agree with TRBD1. The germline CDR1 and CDR2 sequences are SGHTA and FQGTGA. This CDR3 region has 13 residues. With V trimmed by 5 bases and J by 7 bases, 7 bases remained unmatched. The CDR3 loop is CASSKGAGGGYTF. DNA of the CDR3: TGTGCCAGCAGCAAGGGGGCAGGTGGTGGCTACACCTTC.

This clone showed up just once. The chain recombines TRBV6-5 with TRBJ2-3; D may be TRBD1 (6 bases). The CDR3 spans 13 residues. Germline V gene data show CDR1 as MNHEY and CDR2 as SVGAGI. The V gene lost 7 bases and the J gene lost 2 bases, with 10 bases spanning the gap. The CDR3: CASNNRDTDTQYF. Written as DNA, the CDR3 is TGTGCCAGCAATAACAGGGACACAGATACGCAGTATTTT.

This clone was detected once. V gene TRBV19 combines with J gene TRBJ1-6, with 8 nucleotides matching TRBD1. Germline loops: CDR1 LNHDA, CDR2 SQIVND (reference sequence). CDR3 length: 14 amino acids. V lost 4 bases to trimming and J lost 9 bases; unmatched junction nucleotides: 5. The CDR3 bases are TGTGCCAGTAGTACTACAGGGGGGGGTTCACCCCTCCACTTT. Translation gives CASSTTGGGSPLHF.

This clone was counted a few times. The chain joins TRBV7-2 to TRBJ2-2; 10 nucleotides agree with TRBD1. J gave up 9 bases and V 5 bases, and 3 bases lay outside the gene matches. CDR1 and CDR2 from the germline V gene are SGHTA and FQGNSA. The length of the CDR3 is 13 residues. The CDR3 loop is CASSTDRGRELFF. The DNA for the CDR3 is TGTGCCAGCAGCACCGACAGGGGGCGGGAGCTGTTTTTT. Drawing the rest from reference TRBV7-2 and TRBJ2-2, the complete variable domain is GAGVSQSPSNKVTEKGKDVELRCDPISGHTALYWYRQSLGQGLEFLIYFQGNSAPDKSGLPSDRFSAERTGGSVSTLTIQRTQQEDSAVYLCASSTDRGRELFFGEGSRLTVL.

The rearrangement uses TRBV7-2 and TRBJ1-5; D gene ambiguous. The germline V gene encodes CDR1 SGHTA and CDR2 FQGNSA. V lost 3 bases and J 2 bases, leaving 8 bases between the germline ends. The length of the CDR3 is 14 residues. In nucleotides, the CDR3 is TGTGCCAGCAGCTTTAACCCAGGCAATCAGCCCCAGCATTTT. Translated: CASSFNPGNQPQHF. Based on the CDR3 plus reference TRBV7-2 and TRBJ1-5, the full variable domain is GAGVSQSPSNKVTEKGKDVELRCDPISGHTALYWYRQSLGQGLEFLIYFQGNSAPDKSGLPSDRFSAERTGGSVSTLTIQRTQQEDSAVYLCASSFNPGNQPQHFGDGTRLSIL.

This rearrangement joins TRBV6-5 to TRBJ2-2; weak D call: TRBD1 (6 bases). Germline CDR1 and CDR2: MNHEY and SVGAGI. The CDR3 length is 13 residues. V lost 7 bases and J lost 4, with 10 bases in between. CDR3 DNA: TGTGCCAGCATATACAGGGCCACCGGGGAGCTGTTTTTT. This sequence encodes CASIYRATGELFF.

This rearrangement joins TRBV27 to TRBJ2-7; maybe TRBD1 (6 bases). V was pared by 4 bases and J by 3 bases, with 10 bases between. CDR3 length equals 13 residues. Germline CDR1 and CDR2: MNHEY and SMNVEV (reference sequence). This CDR3 reads CASSYNRDYEQYF. DNA of the CDR3: TGTGCCAGCAGTTACAACAGGGACTACGAGCAGTACTTC.

CDR3 loop: CASSLDAGVFPYEQYV. The CDR3 coding sequence is TGTGCCAGCAGCTTAGATGCGGGAGTCTTCCCCTACGAGCAGTACGTC. The V call is TRBV7-2, the J call TRBJ2-7; 7 bases are shared with TRBD2. The length of the CDR3 is 16 residues. V lost 1 base to trimming and J lost 2 bases; unmatched junction nucleotides: 8. Per germline, CDR1 SGHTA and CDR2 FQGNSA.

The CDR3 loop is CSVAGVGYGYTF. The CDR3 coding sequence is TGCAGCGTTGCGGGGGTCGGCTATGGCTACACCTTC. The J gene is TRBJ1-2, the V gene TRBV29-1; maybe TRBD1 (5 bases). V lost 4 bases to trimming and J lost 4 bases, with 10 bases between them. CDR1 and CDR2 from the germline V gene are SQVTM and ANQGSEA. The length of the CDR3 is 12 residues.

The chain employs TRBV6-5 and TRBJ1-4; no clear D. Per germline, CDR1 MNHEY and CDR2 SVGAGI. There are 14 residues in the CDR3. The V and J ends lost 0 bases and 4 bases respectively, with 6 bases between them. CDR3 nucleotide sequence: TGTGCCAGCAGTTACTCAACGGTTAATGAAAAACTGTTTTTT. Residues: CASSYSTVNEKLFF.

The chain links TRBV2 to TRBJ1-2; TRBD1 matches at 7 bases. Trimming took 7 bases from V and 1 from J; bases not matched to a gene: 9. Per the germline V gene, CDR1 is SNHLY and CDR2 is FYNNEI. This CDR3 contains 15 residues. CDR3 DNA sequence: TGTGCCAGCATCCAACGCCGGGACAGTAACTATGGCTACACCTTC. It encodes CASIQRRDSNYGYTF.

This clone has more than one count but fewer than ten. This rearrangement joins TRBV6-2 or TRBV6-3 to TRBJ1-4; 9 positions match TRBD1. The CDR3 consists of 16 residues. Looked up from germline, CDR1 is MNHEY and CDR2 is SVGEGT. V dropped 4 bases and J dropped 6; count of bases not matched to a gene: 9. The CDR3 nucleotides read TGTGCCAGCAGTTTAACCTCCGGGACAGGGTATGAAAAACTGTTTTTT. Protein product: CASSLTSGTGYEKLFF.

About this clone: Other DNA sequences in this specimen translate into the identical CDR3. J is TRBJ2-3 and V is TRBV6-4; 8 nucleotides align to TRBD2. Germline V lookup: CDR1 MRHNA, CDR2 SNTAGT. The V gene end was trimmed by 0 bases and the J gene end by 0 bases; junction bases not matched to a gene: 2. This CDR3 is 16 amino acids long. The CDR3 here is CASSDSAGGSTDTQYF. CDR3 nucleotide sequence: TGTGCCAGCAGTGACTCGGCGGGAGGCAGCACAGATACGCAGTATTTT.

V is TRBV10-3 and J is TRBJ2-7, with D possibly TRBD2 on 6 matching bases. There are 11 residues in the CDR3. Germline CDR1 is ENHRY and CDR2 is SYGVKD. Trimming shortened V by 8 bases and J by 1 base, and 6 bases separated the two germline ends. Written as DNA, the CDR3 is TGTGCCATCGGGGGGTCCTACGAGCAGTACTTC. Translation gives CAIGGSYEQYF.

This clone was observed a single time. The chain's CDR3 is CASSSGDRRYRHYGYTF. For the CDR3, the DNA is TGTGCCAGCAGCTCTGGTGACAGACGTTACCGACACTATGGCTACACCTTC. The chain links TRBV7-2 to TRBJ1-2; D possibly corresponds to TRBD1 (5 bases). V was pared by 4 bases and J by 3 bases, with 21 bases between. Germline CDR1 and CDR2: SGHTA and FQGNSA. The CDR3 runs to 17 residues.

This clone was seen a single time. This chain connects TRBV4-3 to TRBJ2-1, with D possibly TRBD2 on 5 matching bases. The V end was cut by 1 base, the J end by 3 bases, with 10 bases between. This CDR3 has 15 amino acids. CDR1 LGHNA and CDR2 YSLEER come from the germline V gene. CDR3 sequence reads: CASSQVFRDYNEQFF. The CDR3 DNA is TGCGCCAGCAGCCAAGTCTTCCGGGACTACAATGAGCAGTTCTTC.

Only a few counts were recorded for this clone. The V and J genes are TRBV19 and TRBJ1-1; TRBD1 matches at 7 bases. The V gene end was trimmed by 6 bases and the J gene end by 5 bases; junction bases not matched to a gene: 6. The CDR3 extends over 13 amino acids. CDR1 is LNHDA, CDR2 SQIVND, per germline (reference sequence). The CDR3 bases are TGTGCCAGTAGGTTCAGCAGGGGGACTGAAGCTTTCTTT. Translation gives CASRFSRGTEAFF.

This clone has just a few counts. The chain carries TRBV15 and TRBJ1-5; D is unresolved. Germline CDR1 and CDR2: LNHNV and YYDKDF (reference sequence). V lost 0 bases, J lost 5 bases, and 5 bases lay in between. CDR3 size: 13 residues. CDR3 protein: CATSRDSDQPQHF. The CDR3 DNA is TGTGCCACCAGCAGAGATTCCGATCAGCCCCAGCATTTT.

The rearrangement uses TRBV4-2 and TRBJ1-3; D is unresolved. Germline CDR1 is LGHNA and CDR2 is YNFKEQ. The CDR3 runs to 15 residues. With 1 base removed from V and 4 bases from J, the gap between germline ends came to 11 bases. The CDR3 DNA sequence: TGTGCCAGCAGCCAAGGTGCGGCGGGAGGAAACACCATATATTTT. Its protein product is CASSQGAAGGNTIYF.

The chain uses TRBV7-3 and TRBJ2-7, with 8 bases that match TRBD2. V dropped 2 bases and J dropped 1; count of bases not matched to a gene: 4. This CDR3 contains 15 residues. Germline lookup yields CDR1 SGHTA and CDR2 FQGTGA. Written as DNA, the CDR3 is TGTGCCAGCAGCTTATTCGGCGGGGGGTCCTACGAGCAGTACTTC. Amino acid sequence: CASSLFGGGSYEQYF.

CDR3 in amino acids: CASTRGSGGPGDEQFF. CDR3 bases: TGTGCCAGCACCCGGGGTAGCGGGGGGCCTGGGGATGAGCAGTTCTTC. The rearrangement links TRBV11-2 to TRBJ2-1, with TRBD2 identical over 10 bases. The CDR3 totals 16 residues. Germline V lookup: CDR1 SGHAT, CDR2 FQNNGV. The J segment lost 8 bases and the V segment lost 7 bases, leaving 14 bases of the junction unmatched.

This chain connects TRBV7-9 to TRBJ2-3; D gene ambiguous. The CDR3 covers 13 residues. The germline V and J ends were trimmed by 2 bases and 14 bases, with 17 bases remaining between them. Germline loops: CDR1 SEHNR, CDR2 FQNEAQ (reference sequence). CDR3 sequence reads: CASSLSTPKIGYF. The CDR3 DNA reads TGTGCCAGCAGCTTATCGACACCAAAGATTGGGTATTTT.